This TCR beta chain came from a study of T-cell memory formation after mild COVID-19. TCRdb redid the calling of the 5' RACE reads with MiXCR, one entry per CDR3 protein. Found here are about 560,000 distinct CDR3 sequences, roughly 20% of them singletons; the top ten hold around 8.4%. This clonotype was seen more than once but under ten times. Germline-derived CDR1 and CDR2 are SGHTA and FQGNSA. The CDR3 totals 15 residues. The V and J ends lost 5 bases and 4 bases, in that order; junction bases with no gene match: 9. The clonotype was recovered from an adult woman who had mild COVID-19 (a few samples of this study predate the infection). Cell type and time point are not known. The specimen sequenced was PBMCs or a T cell subset sorted from them (not recorded which). This chain links TRBV7-2 with TRBJ1-2, with TRBD1 matching over 8 bases. The CDR3 DNA is TGTGCCAGCAGCCCCGGACAGGGCAGGTTCTATGGCTACACCTTC. Its translation: CASSPGQGRFYGYTF.